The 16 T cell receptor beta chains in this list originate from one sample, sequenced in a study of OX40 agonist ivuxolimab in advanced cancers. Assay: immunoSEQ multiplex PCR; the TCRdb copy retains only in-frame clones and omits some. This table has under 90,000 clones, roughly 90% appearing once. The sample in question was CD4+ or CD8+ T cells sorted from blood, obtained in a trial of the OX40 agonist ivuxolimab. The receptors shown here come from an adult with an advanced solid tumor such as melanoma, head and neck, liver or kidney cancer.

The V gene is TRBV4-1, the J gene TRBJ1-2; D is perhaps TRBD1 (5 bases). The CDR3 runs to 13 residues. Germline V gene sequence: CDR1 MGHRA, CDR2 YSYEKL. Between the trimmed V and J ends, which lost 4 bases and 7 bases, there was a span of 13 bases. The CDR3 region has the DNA TGCGCCAGCAGCCCAGTTGGGGCGGGTGGCTACACCTTC. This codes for CASSPVGAGGYTF.

The CDR3 bases are TGTGCCAGCAGTGACCTTCGGACCGCTAATCCCTCTGGAAACACCATATATTTT. Amino acid sequence: CASSDLRTANPSGNTIYF. The chain is built from TRBV6-4 and TRBJ1-3; the D is unclear. The CDR3 is 18 amino acids. Looked up from germline, CDR1 is MRHNA and CDR2 is SNTAGT. The V gene lost 2 bases and the J gene lost 0 bases, with 17 bases spanning the gap.

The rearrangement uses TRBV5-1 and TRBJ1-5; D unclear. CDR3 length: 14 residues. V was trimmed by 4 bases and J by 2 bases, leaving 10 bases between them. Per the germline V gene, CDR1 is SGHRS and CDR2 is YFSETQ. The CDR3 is CASSTLGGNQPQHF. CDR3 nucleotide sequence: TGCGCCAGCAGCACCCTCGGGGGCAATCAGCCCCAGCATTTT.

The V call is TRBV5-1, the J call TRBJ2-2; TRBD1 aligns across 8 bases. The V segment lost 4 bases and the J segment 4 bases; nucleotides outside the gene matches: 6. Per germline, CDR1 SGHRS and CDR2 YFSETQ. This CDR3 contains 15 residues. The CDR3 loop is CASSLGQAGTGELFF. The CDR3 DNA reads TGCGCCAGCAGCCTGGGACAGGCCGGCACCGGGGAGCTGTTTTTT.

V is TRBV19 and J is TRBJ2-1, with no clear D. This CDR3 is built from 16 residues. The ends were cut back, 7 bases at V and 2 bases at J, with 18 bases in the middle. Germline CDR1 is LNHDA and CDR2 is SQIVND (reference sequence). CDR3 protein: CASTPAGGAPYNEQFF. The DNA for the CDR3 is TGTGCCAGTACCCCTGCCGGCGGAGCCCCCTACAATGAGCAGTTCTTC.

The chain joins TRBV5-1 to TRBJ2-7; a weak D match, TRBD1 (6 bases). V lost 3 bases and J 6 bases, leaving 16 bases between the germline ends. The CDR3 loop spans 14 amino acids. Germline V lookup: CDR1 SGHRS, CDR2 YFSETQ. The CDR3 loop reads CASSSDTGSSEQYF. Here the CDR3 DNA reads TGCGCCAGCAGCTCAGACACAGGGAGTAGCGAGCAGTACTTC.

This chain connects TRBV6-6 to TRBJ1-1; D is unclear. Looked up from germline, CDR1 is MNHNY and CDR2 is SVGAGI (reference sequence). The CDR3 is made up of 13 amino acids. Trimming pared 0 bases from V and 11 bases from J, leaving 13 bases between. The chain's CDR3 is CASSYSRATGAFF. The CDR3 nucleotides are TGTGCCAGCAGTTACTCGAGGGCGACGGGGGCTTTCTTT.

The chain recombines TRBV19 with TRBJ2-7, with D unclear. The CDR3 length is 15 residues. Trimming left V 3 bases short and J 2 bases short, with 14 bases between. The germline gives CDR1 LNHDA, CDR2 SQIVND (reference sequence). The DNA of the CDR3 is TGTGCCAGTAGTATTCAATTCAGCGAAACCTACGAGCAGTACTTC. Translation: CASSIQFSETYEQYF. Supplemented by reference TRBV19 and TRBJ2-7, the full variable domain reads DGGITQSPKYLFRKEGQNVTLSCEQNLNHDAMYWYRQDPGQGLRLIYYSQIVNDFQKGDIAEGYSVSREKKESFPLTVTSAQKNPTAFYLCASSIQFSETYEQYFGPGTRLTVT.

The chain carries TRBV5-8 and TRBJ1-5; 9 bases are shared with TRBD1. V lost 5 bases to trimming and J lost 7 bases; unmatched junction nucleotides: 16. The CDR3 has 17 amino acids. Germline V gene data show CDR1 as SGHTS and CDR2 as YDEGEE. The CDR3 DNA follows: TGTGCCAGCAGGATCCCGACGGGACAGGGAGTACGACAGCCCCAGCATTTT. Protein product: CASRIPTGQGVRQPQHF. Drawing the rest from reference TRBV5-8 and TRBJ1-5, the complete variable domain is EAGVTQSPTHLIKTRGQQATLRCSPISGHTSVYWYQQALGLGLQFLLWYDEGEERNRGNFPPRFSGRQFPNYSSELNVNALELEDSALYLCASRIPTGQGVRQPQHFGDGTRLSIL.

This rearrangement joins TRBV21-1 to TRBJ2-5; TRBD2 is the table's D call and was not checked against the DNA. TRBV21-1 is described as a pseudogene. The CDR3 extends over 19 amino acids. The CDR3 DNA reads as TGTGCCAGCAGCAAAGCGAAATCCGGGATAGTAGCGACACAAGAGACCCAGTACTTC. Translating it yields CASSKAKSGIVATQETQYF.

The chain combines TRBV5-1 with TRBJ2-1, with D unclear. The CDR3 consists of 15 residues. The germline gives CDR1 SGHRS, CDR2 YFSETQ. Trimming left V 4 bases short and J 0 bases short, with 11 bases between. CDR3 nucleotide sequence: TGCGCCAGCAGCCCGGACGACCACTCCTACAATGAGCAGTTCTTC. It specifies CASSPDDHSYNEQFF.

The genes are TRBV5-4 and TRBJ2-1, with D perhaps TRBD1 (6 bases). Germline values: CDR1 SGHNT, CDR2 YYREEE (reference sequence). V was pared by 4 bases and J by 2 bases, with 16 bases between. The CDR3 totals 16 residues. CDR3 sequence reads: CASSEAPGAPYNEQFF. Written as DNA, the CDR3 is TGTGCCAGCAGCGAAGCACCAGGGGCCCCCTACAATGAGCAGTTCTTC.

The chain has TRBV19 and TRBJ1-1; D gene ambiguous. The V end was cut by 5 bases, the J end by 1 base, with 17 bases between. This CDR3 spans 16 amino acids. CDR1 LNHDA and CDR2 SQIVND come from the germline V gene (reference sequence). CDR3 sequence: CASSAPQLRKNTEAFF. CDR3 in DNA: TGTGCCAGTAGTGCACCCCAACTACGGAAGAACACTGAAGCTTTCTTT.

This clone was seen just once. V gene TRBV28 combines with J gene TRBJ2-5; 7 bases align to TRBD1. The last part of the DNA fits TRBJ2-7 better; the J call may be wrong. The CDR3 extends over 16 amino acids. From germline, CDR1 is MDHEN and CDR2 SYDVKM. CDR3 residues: CASSAHQGDPSYEQYF. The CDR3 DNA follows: TGTGCCAGCAGTGCCCACCAGGGGGACCCCTCCTACGAGCAGTACTTC.

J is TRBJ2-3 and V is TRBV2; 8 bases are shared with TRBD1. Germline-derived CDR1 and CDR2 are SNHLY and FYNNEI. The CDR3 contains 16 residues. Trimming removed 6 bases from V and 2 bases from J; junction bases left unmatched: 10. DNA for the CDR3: TGTGCCAGCAGGGGGCCGAGACAGGGGCTCACAGATACGCAGTATTTT. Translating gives CASRGPRQGLTDTQYF.

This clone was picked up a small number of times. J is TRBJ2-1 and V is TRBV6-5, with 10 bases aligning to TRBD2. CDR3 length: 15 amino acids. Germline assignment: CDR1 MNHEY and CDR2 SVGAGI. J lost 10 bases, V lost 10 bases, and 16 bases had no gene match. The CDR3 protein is CATRTSGTPRGEQFF. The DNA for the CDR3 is TGTGCCACCCGAACTAGCGGGACCCCCAGGGGCGAGCAGTTCTTC.